One and the same sample provided the 22 T cell receptor beta chains below, sequenced in a study of T cell responses to AZD1222 COVID-19 vaccine. Method: immunoSEQ multiplex PCR; TCRdb's copy keeps in-frame clones and lacks some. The profile shows under 110,000 clones, 90% of them singletons. The sample was peripheral blood, taken on day 0 of AZD1222 vaccination. Receptors originate from an adult in good health.

This CDR3 is CASSPRGASGTEETQYF. In DNA form, the CDR3 reads TGTGCCAGCAGTCCCCGGGGGGCTAGCGGGACCGAAGAGACCCAGTACTTC. This chain links TRBV6-2 or TRBV6-3 with TRBJ2-5; 9 bases fit TRBD2. This CDR3 is built from 17 residues. The V and J ends lost 5 bases and 3 bases, in that order; junction bases with no gene match: 13. Germline assignment: CDR1 MNHEY and CDR2 SVGEGT.

V usage is TRBV11-2 and J usage is TRBJ2-7; 8 bases align to TRBD2. The CDR3 has 14 residues. CDR1 is SGHAT and CDR2 is FQNNGV in the germline V gene. The trim removed 4 bases at V and 6 bases at J, leaving 8 bases unmatched. Written as DNA, the CDR3 is TGTGCCAGCAGCTCCGGGGGGGGAATCGGCGAGCAGTACTTC. Translating gives CASSSGGGIGEQYF.

J is TRBJ2-1 and V is TRBV5-4; no definite D call. Trimming shortened V by 0 bases and J by 0 bases, and 7 bases separated the two germline ends. The germline gives CDR1 SGHNT, CDR2 YYREEE (reference sequence). The CDR3 contains 15 residues. The CDR3 is CASSLAIDSYNEQFF. The CDR3 region has the DNA TGTGCCAGCAGCTTGGCTATTGACTCCTACAATGAGCAGTTCTTC.

This chain links TRBV15 with TRBJ2-7, with D possibly TRBD1 on 5 matching bases. Deletions cut 3 bases from V and 3 bases from J, with 12 bases between. The CDR3 is 14 amino acids. Germline loops: CDR1 LNHNV, CDR2 YYDKDF (reference sequence). The CDR3 DNA sequence: TGTGCCACCAGCAGGACAGAGTTTAACTACGAGCAGTACTTC. Residues: CATSRTEFNYEQYF.

The CDR3 here is CASSYRQGAVQPQHF. In DNA, the CDR3 is TGTGCCAGCAGTTACCGACAGGGGGCCGTTCAGCCCCAGCATTTT. The chain carries TRBV6-6 and TRBJ1-5; 10 bases map to TRBD1. This CDR3 contains 15 residues. Germline loops: CDR1 MNHNY, CDR2 SVGAGI (reference sequence). J was trimmed by 6 bases and V by 2 bases; bases with no gene match: 4.

The J gene is TRBJ1-1, the V gene TRBV6-6; D may be TRBD1 (5 bases). From germline, CDR1 is MNHNY and CDR2 SVGAGI (reference sequence). CDR3 length equals 15 residues. The germline V and J ends were trimmed by 5 bases and 4 bases, with 17 bases remaining between them. CDR3 region: CASSAIQVVGTEAFF. DNA for the CDR3: TGTGCCAGCAGTGCTATACAGGTTGTGGGCACTGAAGCTTTCTTT.

In nucleotides, the CDR3 is TGTGCCAGCAGCTATAGCGGGAGCTCCTACGAGCAGTACTTC. Its protein product is CASSYSGSSYEQYF. This sequence joins TRBV3-1 (or the pseudogene TRBV3-2) and TRBJ2-7; 9 bases fit TRBD2. Germline-derived CDR1 and CDR2 are LGHDT and YNNKEL (reference sequence). V lost 5 bases to trimming and J lost 0 bases; unmatched junction nucleotides: 2. CDR3 size: 14 residues.

This chain links TRBV7-9 with TRBJ1-3, with D uncertain. The germline gives CDR1 SEHNR, CDR2 FQNEAQ (reference sequence). The CDR3 runs to 11 residues. V lost 8 bases and J lost 5, with 7 bases in between. As DNA, the CDR3 is TGTGCCAGCGAGCTTAGAAACACCATATATTTT. Translation gives CASELRNTIYF.

The V gene is TRBV20-1, the J gene TRBJ2-5; TRBD1 agrees at 10 bases. The germline V gene encodes CDR1 DFQATT and CDR2 SNEGSKA (reference sequence). The CDR3 contains 11 residues. The CDR3 nucleotides are TGCGGATTGACAGGGGGCGAGACCCAGTACTTC. Translation: CGLTGGETQYF.

J is TRBJ1-2 and V is TRBV20-1; D uncertain. V lost 3 bases, J lost 0 bases, and 17 bases lay in between. Per germline, CDR1 DFQATT and CDR2 SNEGSKA (reference sequence). The CDR3 is made up of 16 amino acids. Here the CDR3 reads CSASNLGGRTNYGYTF. The CDR3 nucleotides are TGCAGTGCTAGTAATTTAGGTGGGCGTACTAACTATGGCTACACCTTC.

This clone has just one count. The chain joins TRBV4-1 to TRBJ1-4; D unclear. The V and J ends lost 4 bases and 0 bases respectively, with 9 bases between them. The CDR3 length is 15 residues. Germline V gene lookup returns CDR1 MGHRA and CDR2 YSYEKL. The DNA of the CDR3 is TGCGCCAGCAGCCTTCCAACGCCAACTAATGAAAAACTGTTTTTT. Its translation: CASSLPTPTNEKLFF.

This rearrangement joins TRBV5-1 to TRBJ2-2, with 7 bases that match TRBD2. This CDR3 contains 16 residues. The V gene end was trimmed by 4 bases and the J gene end by 5 bases; junction bases not matched to a gene: 11. Germline V CDR1 and CDR2: SGHRS, YFSETQ. This chain's CDR3 is CASSPLKGGSTGELFF. The CDR3 DNA is TGCGCCAGCAGCCCACTGAAGGGCGGGAGTACCGGGGAGCTGTTTTTT. The complete variable domain, with remaining parts taken from reference TRBV5-1 and TRBJ2-2, reads KAGVTQTPRYLIKTRGQQVTLSCSPISGHRSVSWYQQTPGQGLQFLFEYFSETQRNKGNFPGRFSGRQFSNSRSEMNVSTLELGDSALYLCASSPLKGGSTGELFFGEGSRLTVL.

This chain joins TRBV10-3 and TRBJ2-1, with 8 bases fitting TRBD1. With 6 bases clipped from V and 6 bases from J, the junction kept 7 bases outside the gene matches. Germline V gene data show CDR1 as ENHRY and CDR2 as SYGVKD. The CDR3 totals 14 residues. In DNA form, the CDR3 reads TGTGCCATCAGCCTTGGACAGGGTGGCAATGAGCAGTTCTTC. Residues: CAISLGQGGNEQFF.

This chain joins TRBV3-1 (or the pseudogene TRBV3-2) and TRBJ2-1, with 10 bases that match TRBD2. The CDR3 extends over 15 amino acids. The germline V gene has CDR1 LGHDT and CDR2 YNNKEL (reference sequence). Unmatched junction bases numbered 1, after V lost 2 bases and J lost 3 bases. This CDR3 reads CASSQRTSGYNEQFF. The CDR3 DNA sequence: TGTGCCAGCAGCCAAAGGACTAGCGGCTACAATGAGCAGTTCTTC.

The chain employs TRBV5-5 and TRBJ1-1, with 10 bases lining up with TRBD1. Germline V lookup: CDR1 SGHKS, CDR2 YYEKEE (reference sequence). V shed 4 bases, J shed 5 bases, and the junction held 2 bases outside the gene matches. This CDR3 is 13 amino acids long. In DNA, the CDR3 is TGTGCCAGCAGCGGGACAGGGGATACTGAAGCTTTCTTT. Translation: CASSGTGDTEAFF.

The chain recombines TRBV9 with TRBJ1-1; D is unresolved. V lost 4 bases to trimming and J lost 3 bases, with 10 bases between them. The CDR3 has 13 amino acids. Germline CDR1 reads SGDLS; CDR2 reads YYNGEE. Here the CDR3 reads CASSPRLDTEAFF. The DNA of the CDR3 is TGTGCCAGCAGCCCTAGGCTTGACACTGAAGCTTTCTTT.

The chain has TRBV9 and TRBJ2-3; TRBD2 matches 10 bases. The CDR3 spans 17 residues. Per germline, CDR1 SGDLS and CDR2 YYNGEE. Losses at the gene ends were 0 bases for V and 3 bases for J; bases not matched to a gene: 7. The DNA of the CDR3 is TGTGCCAGCAGCGTAGCACCCACTAGCGGGATTACAGATACGCAGTATTTT. Amino acid sequence: CASSVAPTSGITDTQYF.

The chain combines TRBV5-1 with TRBJ2-1; 8 bases align to TRBD2. J lost 10 bases, V lost 1 base, and 7 bases had no gene match. The CDR3 extends over 14 amino acids. The germline V gene has CDR1 SGHRS and CDR2 YFSETQ. The CDR3 sequence: CASSLPGGLNEQFF. The CDR3 DNA follows: TGCGCCAGCAGCTTGCCGGGAGGGCTGAACGAGCAGTTCTTC.

The chain combines TRBV7-9 with TRBJ2-7; tentatively, D is TRBD1 (6 bases). The CDR3 extends over 15 amino acids. V was trimmed by 1 base and J by 6 bases, leaving 16 bases between them. Germline V gene sequence: CDR1 SEHNR, CDR2 FQNEAQ (reference sequence). CDR3 sequence: CASSLGGGDKGEQYF. CDR3 DNA sequence: TGTGCCAGCAGCTTAGGGGGTGGGGACAAAGGCGAGCAGTACTTC.

V and J are TRBV5-1 and TRBJ2-1; 16 bases align to TRBD2. Germline CDR1 SGHRS, CDR2 YFSETQ. The CDR3 spans 17 residues. V lost 7 bases to trimming and J lost 5 bases; unmatched junction nucleotides: 9. The CDR3: CASGPGLAGGPNNEQFF. The CDR3 nucleotides are TGCGCCAGCGGGCCGGGACTAGCGGGAGGGCCCAACAATGAGCAGTTCTTC.

This chain uses TRBV10-1 with TRBJ1-6, with D uncertain. V lost 3 bases and J lost 9, with 12 bases in between. Per the germline V gene, CDR1 is WNHNN and CDR2 is SYGVQD (reference sequence). The CDR3 has 14 residues. CDR3 coding DNA: TGCGCCAGCAGTGAAACCCATCGAGGTTCACCCCTCCACTTT. This translates into CASSETHRGSPLHF.

The J gene is TRBJ2-7, the V gene TRBV24-1; D assignment may be TRBD1 or TRBD2 (7 bases each). The CDR3 has 13 amino acids. V lost 6 bases and J 2 bases, leaving 10 bases between the germline ends. Germline CDR1 is KGHDR and CDR2 is SFDVKD. The CDR3 is CATSSGGAYEQYF. DNA for the CDR3: TGTGCCACCAGTTCAGGGGGGGCCTACGAGCAGTACTTC.